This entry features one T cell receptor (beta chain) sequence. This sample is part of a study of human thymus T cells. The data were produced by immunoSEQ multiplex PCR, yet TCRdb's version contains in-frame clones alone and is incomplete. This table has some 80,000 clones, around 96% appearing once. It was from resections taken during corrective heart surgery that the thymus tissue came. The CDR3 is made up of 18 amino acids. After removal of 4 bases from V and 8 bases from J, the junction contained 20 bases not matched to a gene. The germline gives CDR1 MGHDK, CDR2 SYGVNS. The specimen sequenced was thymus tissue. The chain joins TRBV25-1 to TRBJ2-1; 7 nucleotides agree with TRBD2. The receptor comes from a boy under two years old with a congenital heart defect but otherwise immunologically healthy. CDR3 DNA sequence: TGTGCCAGCAGTGCTAGGGGTACCCGACTAGCCCACGGGTATGAGCAGTTCTTC. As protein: CASSARGTRLAHGYEQFF.